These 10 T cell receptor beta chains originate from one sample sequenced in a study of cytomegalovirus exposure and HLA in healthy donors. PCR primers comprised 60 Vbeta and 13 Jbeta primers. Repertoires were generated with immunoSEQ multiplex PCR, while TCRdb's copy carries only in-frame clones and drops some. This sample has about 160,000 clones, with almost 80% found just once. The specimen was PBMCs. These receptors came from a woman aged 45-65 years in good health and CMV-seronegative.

This chain's CDR3 is CAISDYVSGSYNEQFF. The CDR3 DNA sequence: TGTGCCATCAGTGACTATGTTAGCGGGTCCTACAATGAGCAGTTCTTC. The chain links TRBV10-3 to TRBJ2-1, with 7 bases fitting TRBD2. The CDR3 runs to 16 residues. V dropped 3 bases and J dropped 1; count of bases not matched to a gene: 6. Looked up from germline, CDR1 is ENHRY and CDR2 is SYGVKD.

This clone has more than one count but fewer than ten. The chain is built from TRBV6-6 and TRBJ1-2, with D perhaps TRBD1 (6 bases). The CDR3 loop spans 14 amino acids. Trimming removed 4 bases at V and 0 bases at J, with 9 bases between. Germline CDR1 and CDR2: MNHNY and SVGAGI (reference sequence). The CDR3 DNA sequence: TGTGCCAGCAGTTTGGGGGCTGCTAACTATGGCTACACCTTC. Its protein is CASSLGAANYGYTF.

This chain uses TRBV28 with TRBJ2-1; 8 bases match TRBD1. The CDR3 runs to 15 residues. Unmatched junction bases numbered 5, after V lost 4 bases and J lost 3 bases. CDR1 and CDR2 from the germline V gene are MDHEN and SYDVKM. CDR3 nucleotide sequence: TGTGCCAGCAGTTGGGCAGGGGGCGGCTACAATGAGCAGTTCTTC. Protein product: CASSWAGGGYNEQFF.

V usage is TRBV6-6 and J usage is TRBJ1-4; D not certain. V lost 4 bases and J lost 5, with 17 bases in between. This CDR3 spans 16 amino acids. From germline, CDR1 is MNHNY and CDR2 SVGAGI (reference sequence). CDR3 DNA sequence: TGTGCCAGCAGTTCCTGGGAGGAGAATAGAAATGAAAAACTGTTTTTT. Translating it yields CASSSWEENRNEKLFF.

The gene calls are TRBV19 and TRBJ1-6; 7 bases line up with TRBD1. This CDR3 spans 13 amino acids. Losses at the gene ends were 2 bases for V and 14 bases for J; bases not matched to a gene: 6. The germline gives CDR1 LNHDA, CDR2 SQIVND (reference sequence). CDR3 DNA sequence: TGTGCCAGTAGTATAATCGAAGGACAGGCCCTCCACTTT. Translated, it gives CASSIIEGQALHF.

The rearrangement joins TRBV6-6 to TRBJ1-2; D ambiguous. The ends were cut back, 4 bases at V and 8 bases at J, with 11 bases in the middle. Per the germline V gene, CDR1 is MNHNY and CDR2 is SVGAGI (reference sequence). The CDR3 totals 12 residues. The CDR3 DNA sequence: TGTGCCAGCAGTTTTAAGGGAGACGGCTACACCTTC. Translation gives CASSFKGDGYTF.

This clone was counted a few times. Here the CDR3 reads CASNRAPDSNSPLHF. The CDR3 nucleotides read TGTGCCAGCAACCGAGCACCGGACTCAAATTCACCCCTCCACTTT. This sequence joins TRBV6-1 and TRBJ1-6; D is unresolved. This CDR3 is 15 amino acids long. Germline-derived CDR1 and CDR2 are MNHNS and SASEGT. V lost 7 bases, J lost 7 bases, and 17 bases lay in between.

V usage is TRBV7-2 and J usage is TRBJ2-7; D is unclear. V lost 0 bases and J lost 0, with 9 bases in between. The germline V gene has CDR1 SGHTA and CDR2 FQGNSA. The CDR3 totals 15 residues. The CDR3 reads CASSLAPASSYEQYF. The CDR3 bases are TGTGCCAGCAGCTTAGCTCCAGCTAGCTCCTACGAGCAGTACTTC.

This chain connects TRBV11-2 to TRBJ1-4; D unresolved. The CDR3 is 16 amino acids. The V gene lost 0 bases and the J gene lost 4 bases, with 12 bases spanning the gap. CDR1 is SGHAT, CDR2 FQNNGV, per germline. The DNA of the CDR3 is TGTGCCAGCAGCTTAGATCCGCGGGAGTTTAATGAAAAACTGTTTTTT. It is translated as CASSLDPREFNEKLFF.

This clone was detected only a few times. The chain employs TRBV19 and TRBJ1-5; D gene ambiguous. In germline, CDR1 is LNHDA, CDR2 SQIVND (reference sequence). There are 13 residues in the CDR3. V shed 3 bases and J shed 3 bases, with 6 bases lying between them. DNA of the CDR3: TGTGCCAGTAGTATTACAGTCAATCAGCCCCAGCATTTT. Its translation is CASSITVNQPQHF.